Listed below are T cell receptor beta chains from one sample, sequenced in a study of T cells in Graves' hyperthyroidism and ophthalmopathy. Using its own MiXCR run on the multiplex PCR reads, TCRdb lists one record per CDR3 protein. The sample includes roughly 550,000 distinct CDR3 sequences, roughly 15% seen only once; the top ten take about 29%. The sequenced sample consisted of blood. All receptors derive from a woman aged 25-40 years with Graves' ophthalmopathy. The conserved cysteine and the conserved F or W are not part of the CDR3 here. A D gene is named only where the DNA matches it firmly.

V gene: TRBV6-2/TRBV6-3; D gene: .; J gene: TRBJ2-5; CDR3 protein: ASSYAGSGTQY
V gene: TRBV5-4; D gene: .; J gene: TRBJ2-1; CDR3 protein: ASSQGPTNEQF
V gene: TRBV5-8; D gene: TRBD2; J gene: TRBJ2-1; CDR3 protein: ASSQLGLAGGPLYNEQF
V gene: TRBV27; D gene: TRBD1; J gene: TRBJ2-3; CDR3 protein: ASSLRDRADTQY
V gene: TRBV19; D gene: .; J gene: TRBJ1-1; CDR3 protein: ASKESPGGEAF
V gene: TRBV28; D gene: TRBD1; J gene: TRBJ1-2; CDR3 protein: ASLDRATYGYT
V gene: TRBV6-1; D gene: .; J gene: TRBJ1-5; CDR3 protein: ASYLQLSNQPQH
V gene: TRBV19; D gene: .; J gene: TRBJ2-1; CDR3 protein: ASSIRESSYNEQF
V gene: TRBV20-1; D gene: TRBD1; J gene: TRBJ1-4; CDR3 protein: SASNRGTEKLF
V gene: TRBV20-1; D gene: .; J gene: TRBJ2-3; CDR3 protein: SASRISGNTQY
V gene: TRBV6-1; D gene: .; J gene: TRBJ2-5; CDR3 protein: ASSLGRQGETQY
V gene: TRBV7-9; D gene: .; J gene: TRBJ1-6; CDR3 protein: ASSLGSTGLTYNSPLH
V gene: TRBV5-1; D gene: TRBD1; J gene: TRBJ2-5; CDR3 protein: ASSLTGTGGEETQY
V gene: TRBV28; D gene: .; J gene: TRBJ1-1; CDR3 protein: AGRSLMNTEAF
V gene: TRBV12-3/TRBV12-4; D gene: .; J gene: TRBJ1-6; CDR3 protein: ASSFDPAINSPLH
V gene: TRBV4-3; D gene: TRBD1; J gene: TRBJ2-7; CDR3 protein: ASSQDKGATYEQH
V gene: TRBV7-3; D gene: TRBD2; J gene: TRBJ2-1; CDR3 protein: ASSPSRLASNEQF
V gene: TRBV3-2; D gene: .; J gene: TRBJ1-2; CDR3 protein: ASSQSGTGAYGYT
V gene: TRBV19; D gene: .; J gene: TRBJ1-1; CDR3 protein: ASNKGLLNTEAF
V gene: TRBV4-3; D gene: TRBD2; J gene: TRBJ2-7; CDR3 protein: ASSQDWVTSGAAYEQY
V gene: TRBV28; D gene: .; J gene: TRBJ1-5; CDR3 protein: ASSFPGRANQPQH
V gene: TRBV6-1; D gene: .; J gene: TRBJ2-6; CDR3 protein: ARPPGTSPGANVLT
V gene: TRBV6-6; D gene: .; J gene: TRBJ1-1; CDR3 protein: ASSYSSPALLNTEAF
V gene: TRBV12-3/TRBV12-4; D gene: .; J gene: TRBJ2-7; CDR3 protein: ASSITGTAGSYEQY
V gene: TRBV6-5; D gene: TRBD1; J gene: TRBJ2-7; CDR3 protein: ASSYGGQGGRQY
V gene: TRBV13; D gene: .; J gene: TRBJ1-1; CDR3 protein: ASSLGGGDAEAF
V gene: TRBV28; D gene: TRBD1; J gene: TRBJ2-7; CDR3 protein: ASSTPTGAYEQY
V gene: TRBV11-2; D gene: .; J gene: TRBJ2-1; CDR3 protein: ASTRAGKMGGF
V gene: TRBV18; D gene: .; J gene: TRBJ1-5; CDR3 protein: ASSPTGTNYQPQH
V gene: TRBV5-6; D gene: .; J gene: TRBJ1-1; CDR3 protein: ASSFRSVGGTANTEAF
V gene: TRBV14; D gene: .; J gene: TRBJ1-1; CDR3 protein: ASSDYPRANTEAF
V gene: TRBV28; D gene: .; J gene: TRBJ1-1; CDR3 protein: ASIPSKQFGEAF
V gene: TRBV11-2; D gene: TRBD1; J gene: TRBJ2-3; CDR3 protein: ASTAQGTSTDTQY
V gene: TRBV5-1; D gene: .; J gene: TRBJ1-3; CDR3 protein: ASSSGQPASSGNTIY
V gene: TRBV4-3; D gene: .; J gene: TRBJ1-1; CDR3 protein: ASSQNTWAEAF
V gene: TRBV27; D gene: TRBD1; J gene: TRBJ1-1; CDR3 protein: ASSRTGTGGNTEAF
V gene: TRBV2; D gene: TRBD2; J gene: TRBJ2-3; CDR3 protein: ASSGLAGVIFRITDTQY
V gene: TRBV7-2; D gene: .; J gene: TRBJ2-1; CDR3 protein: ASSLAPGRGQF
V gene: TRBV6-2/TRBV6-3; D gene: .; J gene: TRBJ2-2; CDR3 protein: ASSYGRRSNTGELF
V gene: TRBV28; D gene: .; J gene: TRBJ1-6; CDR3 protein: ASNQGYSPLH
V gene: TRBV6-2/TRBV6-3; D gene: .; J gene: TRBJ1-5; CDR3 protein: ASSYGAGLNQPQH
V gene: TRBV7-2; D gene: .; J gene: TRBJ1-5; CDR3 protein: ASSTDSANQPQH
V gene: TRBV4-3; D gene: .; J gene: TRBJ1-1; CDR3 protein: ASSQTRTLNTEAF
V gene: TRBV20-1; D gene: TRBD2; J gene: TRBJ2-2; CDR3 protein: SAISGTNTGELF
V gene: TRBV11-2; D gene: .; J gene: TRBJ2-1; CDR3 protein: ASGVQGVYNEQF
V gene: TRBV30; D gene: .; J gene: TRBJ1-6; CDR3 protein: AWSVFIDRNSPLH
V gene: TRBV12-3/TRBV12-4; D gene: .; J gene: TRBJ1-1; CDR3 protein: ASSLDRTATRGAF
V gene: TRBV6-1; D gene: .; J gene: TRBJ1-4; CDR3 protein: ASKRRQLATNEKLF
V gene: TRBV10-2; D gene: .; J gene: TRBJ1-5; CDR3 protein: ASRIMSNQPQH
V gene: TRBV28; D gene: .; J gene: TRBJ1-2; CDR3 protein: ASSYSQGYGYT
V gene: TRBV6-2/TRBV6-3; D gene: TRBD1; J gene: TRBJ1-2; CDR3 protein: ASSYIQGLNGYT
V gene: TRBV5-1; D gene: .; J gene: TRBJ1-6; CDR3 protein: ASSSRLRTANNSPLH
V gene: TRBV7-3; D gene: TRBD2; J gene: TRBJ2-1; CDR3 protein: ASSLSPSGSNEQF
V gene: TRBV4-1; D gene: TRBD2; J gene: TRBJ2-7; CDR3 protein: ASSQDNSGTYEQY
V gene: TRBV5-6; D gene: TRBD1; J gene: TRBJ2-1; CDR3 protein: ASSGPGQGAFNEQF
V gene: TRBV3-1; D gene: .; J gene: TRBJ2-7; CDR3 protein: ASAQVGERYEQY
V gene: TRBV20-1; D gene: .; J gene: TRBJ1-5; CDR3 protein: SASGVADGLNQPQH
V gene: TRBV10-3; D gene: TRBD1; J gene: TRBJ1-1; CDR3 protein: AISEPGTGPGSTEAF
V gene: TRBV28; D gene: TRBD1; J gene: TRBJ1-2; CDR3 protein: ATTTGGEYGYT
V gene: TRBV11-2; D gene: .; J gene: TRBJ2-5; CDR3 protein: ASSLDGAPGETQY